Listed here are 14 T cell receptor beta chains from one sample, sequenced in a study of OX40 agonist ivuxolimab in advanced cancers. Clones were sequenced by immunoSEQ multiplex PCR, and TCRdb holds only the in-frame ones, with some missing. Of 65,000 to 95,000 clones in the sample, roughly 84% were seen once. Source: CD4+ or CD8+ T cells sorted from blood, taken in a trial of the OX40 agonist ivuxolimab. The receptors derive from an adult with an advanced solid tumor such as melanoma, head and neck, liver or kidney cancer.

The rearrangement links TRBV12-2 to TRBJ2-5; the table's D call, TRBD1, has no DNA check behind it. TRBV12-2 is an annotated pseudogene. This CDR3 spans 15 amino acids. Written as DNA, the CDR3 is TGTGCAAGTCGCTTACAAGGACAGTCCCAAGAGACCCAGTACTTC. It yields the protein CASRLQGQSQETQYF.

The chain combines TRBV6-1 with TRBJ1-5, with 9 bases that match TRBD1. With 4 bases clipped from V and 4 bases from J, the junction kept 11 bases outside the gene matches. In germline, CDR1 is MNHNS, CDR2 SASEGT. This CDR3 is 17 amino acids long. The chain's CDR3 is CASSARLQGAGNQPQHF. The CDR3 DNA reads TGTGCCAGCAGTGCGAGGCTACAGGGGGCGGGAAATCAGCCCCAGCATTTT.

The chain employs TRBV5-5 and TRBJ2-1; no clear D gene. The germline V gene encodes CDR1 SGHKS and CDR2 YYEKEE (reference sequence). Trimming pared 0 bases from V and 0 bases from J, leaving 10 bases between. This CDR3 has 16 amino acids. Written as DNA, the CDR3 is TGTGCCAGCAGCTTGGGCCCGGCTGCCTCCTACAATGAGCAGTTCTTC. This sequence encodes CASSLGPAASYNEQFF.

Only one count was recorded for this clone. This chain links TRBV7-2 with TRBJ1-2; 8 nucleotides agree with TRBD1. The germline gives CDR1 SGHTA, CDR2 FQGNSA. The V and J ends lost 5 bases and 9 bases, in that order; junction bases with no gene match: 11. The CDR3 is 14 amino acids. Written as DNA, the CDR3 is TGTGCCAGCAGCCCGGCCGGGACAGGAAGAAGCTACACCTTC. It translates to CASSPAGTGRSYTF. Full variable domain (outside the CDR3, taken from reference TRBV7-2 and TRBJ1-2): GAGVSQSPSNKVTEKGKDVELRCDPISGHTALYWYRQSLGQGLEFLIYFQGNSAPDKSGLPSDRFSAERTGGSVSTLTIQRTQQEDSAVYLCASSPAGTGRSYTFGSGTRLTVV.

In DNA form, the CDR3 reads TGCGCCAGCAGCCCTTCTAGCGGACAAGAGACCCAGTACTTC. Translated, it gives CASSPSSGQETQYF. The rearrangement links TRBV5-1 to TRBJ2-5, with TRBD2 identical over 7 bases. Germline values: CDR1 SGHRS, CDR2 YFSETQ. This CDR3 has 14 residues. J gave up 2 bases and V 4 bases, and 5 bases lay outside the gene matches.

The CDR3 DNA follows: TGTGCCAGTAGTAAGGACAGGGAATCTTCCGGGGAGCTGTTTTTT. Amino acid sequence: CASSKDRESSGELFF. V and J are TRBV19 and TRBJ2-2; TRBD1 matches 8 bases. V lost 4 bases to trimming and J lost 6 bases; unmatched junction nucleotides: 7. Germline V gene sequence: CDR1 LNHDA, CDR2 SQIVND (reference sequence). This CDR3 has 15 residues.

This chain connects TRBV12-5 to TRBJ2-1; 7 bases line up with TRBD1. V lost 2 bases, J lost 4 bases, and 14 bases stayed unmatched. CDR1 LGHNT and CDR2 FRNRAP come from the germline V gene. The CDR3 covers 18 residues. In nucleotides, the CDR3 is TGTGCTAGTGGTTTGAGCTTGGGACAGTCGAGGGGGTACAATGAGCAGTTCTTC. This codes for CASGLSLGQSRGYNEQFF. Complete variable domain (other parts from reference TRBV12-5 and TRBJ2-1): DARVTQTPRHKVTEMGQEVTMRCQPILGHNTVFWYRQTMMQGLELLAYFRNRAPLDDSGMPKDRFSAEMPDATLATLKIQPSEPRDSAVYFCASGLSLGQSRGYNEQFFGPGTRLTVL.

Notes on this clone: Other DNA variants within this sample encode the same CDR3. V usage is TRBV7-2 and J usage is TRBJ2-1, with D unresolved. Trimming cost V 0 bases and J 0 bases, with 3 bases left between them. Germline V gene sequence: CDR1 SGHTA, CDR2 FQGNSA. CDR3 length: 14 amino acids. DNA of the CDR3: TGTGCCAGCAGCTTAGCCGGCTCCTACAATGAGCAGTTCTTC. Its protein is CASSLAGSYNEQFF.

The rearrangement joins TRBV27 to TRBJ2-3, with 7 bases that match TRBD2. Germline-derived CDR1 and CDR2 are MNHEY and SMNVEV (reference sequence). CDR3 size: 15 residues. Losses at the gene ends were 1 base for V and 4 bases for J; bases not matched to a gene: 5. Here the CDR3 reads CASSLFAGAPDTQYF. CDR3 nucleotides: TGTGCCAGCAGTTTATTCGCGGGAGCCCCAGATACGCAGTATTTT.

The chain couples TRBV6-1 to TRBJ2-7, with TRBD2 matching 7 bases. This CDR3 has 15 amino acids. V lost 0 bases, J lost 6 bases, and 8 bases stayed unmatched. Germline CDR1 reads MNHNS; CDR2 reads SASEGT. In nucleotides, the CDR3 is TGTGCCAGCAGTGAAGCGGTATCTTGGGGGGGCGAGCAGTACTTC. Amino acid sequence: CASSEAVSWGGEQYF.

The J gene is TRBJ2-3, the V gene TRBV10-1, with D possibly called TRBD1 or TRBD2 (5 bases each). CDR1 is WNHNN and CDR2 is SYGVQD in the germline V gene (reference sequence). CDR3 size: 14 residues. The chain's CDR3 is CATSWRGVTDTQYF. In DNA, the CDR3 is TGCGCGACCAGCTGGAGAGGGGTCACAGATACGCAGTATTTT.

The rearrangement links TRBV2 to TRBJ1-4; TRBD1 aligns across 9 bases. Germline assignment: CDR1 SNHLY and CDR2 FYNNEI. The CDR3 has 14 residues. With 10 bases clipped from V and 2 bases from J, the junction kept 5 bases outside the gene matches. The CDR3 DNA reads TGTGCCACGGGACAGGGAAGGACTAATGAAAAACTGTTTTTT. Translated, it gives CATGQGRTNEKLFF.

This clone was observed a handful of times. This sequence joins TRBV19 and TRBJ2-7; 9 nucleotides align to TRBD1. V lost 8 bases and J lost 5; bases outside the gene matches: 7. The CDR3 consists of 13 residues. The germline gives CDR1 LNHDA, CDR2 SQIVND (reference sequence). The CDR3 spells CASQDRGRDEQYF. As DNA, the CDR3 is TGTGCCAGTCAGGACAGGGGCAGGGACGAGCAGTACTTC. The full variable domain, completed using reference TRBV19 and TRBJ2-7, is DGGITQSPKYLFRKEGQNVTLSCEQNLNHDAMYWYRQDPGQGLRLIYYSQIVNDFQKGDIAEGYSVSREKKESFPLTVTSAQKNPTAFYLCASQDRGRDEQYFGPGTRLTVT.

The chain has TRBV7-9 and TRBJ1-4, with D maybe TRBD1 (5 bases). Germline values: CDR1 SEHNR, CDR2 FQNEAQ (reference sequence). Trimming pared 5 bases from V and 6 bases from J, leaving 13 bases between. CDR3 length: 14 residues. CDR3 in amino acids: CASSRDPGYEKLFF. CDR3 coding DNA: TGTGCCAGCAGCCGGGACCCAGGTTATGAAAAACTGTTTTTT.